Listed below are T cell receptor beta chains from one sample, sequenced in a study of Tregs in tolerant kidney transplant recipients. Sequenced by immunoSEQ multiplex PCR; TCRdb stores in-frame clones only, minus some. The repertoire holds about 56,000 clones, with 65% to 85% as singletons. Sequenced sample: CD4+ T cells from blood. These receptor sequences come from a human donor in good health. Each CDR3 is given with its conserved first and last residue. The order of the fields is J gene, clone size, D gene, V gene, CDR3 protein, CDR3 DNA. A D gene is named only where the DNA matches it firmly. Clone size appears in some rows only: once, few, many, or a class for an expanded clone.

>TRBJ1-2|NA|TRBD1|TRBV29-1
CSVRDRARGGYTF
TGCAGCGTACGGGACAGGGCACGGGGTGGCTACACCTTC
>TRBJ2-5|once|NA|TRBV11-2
CASSLEGGRVETQYF
TGTGCCAGCAGCTTAGAAGGGGGGCGGGTAGAGACCCAGTACTTC
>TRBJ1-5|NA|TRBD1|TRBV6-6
CASRTQGAIVYQPQHF
TGTGCCAGCAGAACACAGGGGGCTATAGTATATCAGCCCCAGCATTTT
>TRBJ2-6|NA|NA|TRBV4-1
CASSQVPQGPGANVLTF
TGCGCCAGCAGCCAAGTTCCACAGGGACCTGGGGCCAACGTCCTGACTTTC
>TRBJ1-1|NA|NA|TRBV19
CASSIVRLSLTTEAFF
TGTGCCAGTAGTATAGTTAGATTGTCTCTCACCACTGAAGCTTTCTTT
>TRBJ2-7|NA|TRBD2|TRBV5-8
CASRLGLAGGEQYF
TGTGCCAGCAGGTTGGGGCTAGCGGGGGGCGAGCAGTACTTC
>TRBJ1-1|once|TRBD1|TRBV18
CASSPGTGRNTEAFF
TGTGCCAGCTCCCCGGGGACAGGGAGGAACACTGAAGCTTTCTTT
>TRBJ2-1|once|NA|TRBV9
CASSAMDSSSSYNEQFF
TGTGCCAGCAGCGCCATGGACAGTTCGAGCTCCTACAATGAGCAGTTCTTC
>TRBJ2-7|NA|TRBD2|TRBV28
CASSFLEREGLGQYF
TGTGCCAGCAGTTTTCTGGAGCGGGAAGGGCTGGGGCAGTACTTC
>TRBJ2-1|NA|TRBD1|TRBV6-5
CASSRGPTYNEQFF
TGTGCCAGCAGCAGGGGGCCCACCTACAATGAGCAGTTCTTC
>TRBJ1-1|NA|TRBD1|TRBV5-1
CASSLFQGGSEAFF
TGCGCCAGCAGCTTGTTTCAGGGGGGTTCTGAAGCTTTCTTT
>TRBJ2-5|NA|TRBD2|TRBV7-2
CASSPWGAGGETQYF
TGTGCCAGCAGCCCGTGGGGTGCGGGAGGGGAGACCCAGTACTTC
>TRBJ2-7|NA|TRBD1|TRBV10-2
CASSSRDRGFYEQYF
TGCGCCAGCAGTTCCCGGGACAGGGGCTTCTACGAGCAGTACTTC
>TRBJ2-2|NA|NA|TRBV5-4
CASIPGPNTGELFF
TGTGCCAGCATCCCAGGACCGAACACCGGGGAGCTGTTTTTT
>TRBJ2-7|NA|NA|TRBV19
CASSPGQGAGQYF
TGTGCCAGTAGTCCGGGGCAGGGCGCGGGGCAGTACTTC
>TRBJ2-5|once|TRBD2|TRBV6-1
CASSEMGGGETQYF
TGTGCCAGCAGTGAAATGGGGGGGGGAGAGACCCAGTACTTC
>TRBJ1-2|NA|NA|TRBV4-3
CASSQEWQINYGYTF
TGCGCCAGCAGCCAAGAATGGCAGATTAACTATGGCTACACCTTC
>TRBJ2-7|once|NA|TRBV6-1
CASSEAVWKQTGIYEQYF
TGTGCCAGCAGTGAAGCCGTTTGGAAGCAGACGGGAATCTACGAGCAGTACTTC
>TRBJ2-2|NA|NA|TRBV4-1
CASSQGTPSGELFF
TGCGCCAGCAGCCAAGGAACTCCCTCCGGGGAGCTGTTTTTT
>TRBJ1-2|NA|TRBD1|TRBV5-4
CASSWASDREYYGYTF
TGTGCCAGCAGCTGGGCGTCGGACAGGGAGTACTATGGCTACACCTTC
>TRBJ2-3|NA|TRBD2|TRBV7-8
CASSLSGGSVTQYF
TGTGCCAGCAGCTTATCGGGGGGTTCGGTTACGCAGTATTTT
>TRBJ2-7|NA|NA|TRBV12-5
CASGRIPDSYEQYF
TGTGCTAGTGGTCGCATCCCAGACTCCTACGAGCAGTACTTC
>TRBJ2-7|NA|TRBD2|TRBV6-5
CASSYLGTSGYEQYF
TGTGCCAGCAGTTACCTGGGGACTAGCGGCTACGAGCAGTACTTC
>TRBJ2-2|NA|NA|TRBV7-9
CASSNPPNTGELFF
TGTGCCAGCAGCAATCCACCGAACACCGGGGAGCTGTTTTTT
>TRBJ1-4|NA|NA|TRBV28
CASSLGSRTTNEKLFF
TGTGCCAGCAGTTTGGGCAGCCGAACAACTAATGAAAAACTGTTTTTT
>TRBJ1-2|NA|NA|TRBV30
CAWSAGSGYTF
TGTGCCTGGAGCGCAGGGTCTGGCTACACCTTC
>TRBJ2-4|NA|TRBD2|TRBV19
CASSSGGRDGNIQYF
TGTGCCAGTAGTTCTGGCGGGAGGGACGGGAACATTCAGTACTTC
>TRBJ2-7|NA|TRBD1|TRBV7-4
CASSDGDRGDEQYF
TGTGCCAGCAGCGATGGGGACAGGGGAGACGAGCAGTACTTC
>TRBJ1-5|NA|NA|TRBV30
CARSPGSHQPQHF
TGTGCCCGGAGCCCAGGGAGCCATCAGCCCCAGCATTTT
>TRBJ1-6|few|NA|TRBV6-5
CASNRDPVSPLHF
TGTGCCAGCAACAGAGATCCAGTATCACCCCTCCACTTT
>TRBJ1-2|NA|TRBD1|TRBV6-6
CASSRQGGAYGYTF
TGTGCCAGCAGTCGACAGGGGGGGGCCTATGGCTACACCTTC
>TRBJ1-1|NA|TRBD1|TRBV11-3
CASSPRTGGEAFF
TGTGCCAGCAGCCCCCGGACAGGGGGTGAAGCTTTCTTT
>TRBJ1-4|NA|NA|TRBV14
CASSQAAGFDEKLFF
TGTGCCAGCAGCCAAGCGGCAGGGTTCGATGAAAAACTGTTTTTT
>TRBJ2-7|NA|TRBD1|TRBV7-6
CASSRTGGRALYEQYF
TGTGCCAGCAGCCGGACAGGGGGTCGAGCCCTCTACGAGCAGTACTTC
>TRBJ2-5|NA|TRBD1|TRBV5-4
CASSSSGQAGGETQYF
TGTGCCAGCAGCTCGTCGGGACAGGCCGGAGGGGAGACCCAGTACTTC
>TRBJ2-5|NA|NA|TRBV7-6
CASSLTGGDGAETQYF
TGTGCCAGCAGCTTGACGGGGGGCGACGGGGCAGAGACCCAGTACTTC
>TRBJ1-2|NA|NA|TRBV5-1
CASSLEAQGGYTF
TGCGCCAGCAGCTTGGAGGCGCAGGGGGGCTACACCTTC
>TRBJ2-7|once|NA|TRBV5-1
CASSRDEDEQYF
TGCGCCAGCTCCCGGGACGAAGACGAGCAGTACTTC
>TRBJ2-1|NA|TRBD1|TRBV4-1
CASSEDRVPYNEQFF
TGCGCCAGCAGCGAGGACAGGGTCCCCTACAATGAGCAGTTCTTC
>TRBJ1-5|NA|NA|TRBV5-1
CASSLDGVNQPQHF
TGCGCCAGCAGCTTGGACGGGGTCAATCAGCCCCAGCATTTT
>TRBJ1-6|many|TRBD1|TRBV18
CASSPQTGVHNSPLHF
TGTGCCAGCTCACCACAGACAGGGGTCCACAATTCACCCCTCCACTTT
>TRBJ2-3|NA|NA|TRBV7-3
CASSTSSADTQYF
TGTGCCAGCAGCACCTCTAGCGCCGATACGCAGTATTTT
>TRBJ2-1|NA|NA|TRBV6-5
CASSYLLRNEQFF
TGTGCCAGCAGTTACCTACTCAGAAATGAGCAGTTCTTC
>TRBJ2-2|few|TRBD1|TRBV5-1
CASSRLPPGQQNTGELFF
TGCGCCAGCAGCCGCCTCCCGCCGGGACAGCAGAACACCGGGGAGCTGTTTTTT
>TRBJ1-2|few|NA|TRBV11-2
CASSLDPRTVGPYTF
TGTGCCAGCAGCTTAGATCCCCGGACAGTCGGGCCCTACACCTTC
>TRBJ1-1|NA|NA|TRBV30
CAWSFPFRWANTEAFF
TGTGCCTGGAGTTTCCCCTTCCGGTGGGCGAACACTGAAGCTTTCTTT